This T cell receptor beta chain was observed in a study of T cell repertoires in cytomegalovirus infection. Overall study context: In the study, CMV epitopes included recently identified HLA-C-restricted and well-studied HLA-B-restricted ones. It was the public TCR beta signatures that indicated both CMV infection and matching HLA type. Study-wide results and limits: CMV-specific HLA-C-restricted TCR beta clonotypes dominated the ex vivo response.

Via MiXCR, TCRdb re-called the reads, giving one row per CDR3 protein. The sample shows about 310,000 distinct CDR3 sequences, roughly 25% of them seen only once. About this clonotype itself: Antigen unknown.

The material was cultured PBMCs, obtained from culture after CMV antigen stimulation. This TCR was recovered from a human donor in good health (CMV status not recorded). Some clones in this sample may be carry-over from other donors' samples.

The chain's CDR3 is CSASSGADTDTQYF. The CDR3 DNA is TGCAGTGCTAGTAGCGGAGCCGACACAGATACGCAGTATTTT. This rearrangement joins TRBV20-1 to TRBJ2-3; possible D gene TRBD2, 6 bases. V gave up 3 bases and J gave up 2 bases, with 12 bases separating them. The length of the CDR3 is 14 residues. Per the germline V gene, CDR1 is DFQATT and CDR2 is SNEGSKA (reference sequence).